These 10 T cell receptor beta chains originate from one sample sequenced in a study of blood T cell repertoires in COVID-19. Method: immunoSEQ multiplex PCR; TCRdb's copy keeps in-frame clones and lacks some. Seen here are a few hundred thousand clones, about 89% observed once, and the top ten hold approximately 12%. Sequenced: peripheral blood. These receptors were collected from a woman in her sixties or seventies with acute or convalescent COVID-19.

This clone was seen a handful of times. The chain has TRBV24-1 and TRBJ1-5; TRBD1 matches at 10 bases. CDR1 and CDR2 (germline): KGHDR, SFDVKD. V shed 4 bases, J shed 2 bases, and the junction held 16 bases outside the gene matches. The CDR3 covers 20 residues. CDR3 DNA: TGTGCCACCAGTGACCATACCGGGACAGGGGCGCCGTGGGGCAATCAGCCCCAGCATTTT. Translation: CATSDHTGTGAPWGNQPQHF.

This chain connects TRBV28 to TRBJ2-5, with 9 nucleotides matching TRBD2. Germline loops: CDR1 MDHEN, CDR2 SYDVKM. This CDR3 has 14 amino acids. V lost 11 bases to trimming and J lost 3 bases; unmatched junction nucleotides: 10. CDR3 residues: CALGLAGREETQYF. The CDR3 bases are TGTGCCCTGGGCCTAGCGGGACGGGAAGAGACCCAGTACTTC.

The J gene is TRBJ2-6, the V gene TRBV7-2, with 9 nucleotides matching TRBD2. V gave up 0 bases and J gave up 4 bases; unmatched junction bases: 10. The CDR3 has 19 amino acids. From germline, CDR1 is SGHTA and CDR2 FQGNSA. CDR3 in amino acids: CASSLASLAGISGANVLTF. The CDR3 bases are TGTGCCAGCAGCTTAGCCTCTCTAGCGGGAATTTCCGGGGCCAACGTCCTGACTTTC.

V gene TRBV7-9 combines with J gene TRBJ2-5, with 8 bases aligning to TRBD2. The CDR3 contains 19 residues. The ends lost 2 bases at V and 3 bases at J; junction bases unmatched: 17. Germline lookup yields CDR1 SEHNR and CDR2 FQNEAQ (reference sequence). CDR3 in DNA: TGTGCCAGCAGCTTATCGAGGTCGTTTGGCGGGGGGACAAAAGAGACCCAGTACTTC. Translation gives CASSLSRSFGGGTKETQYF.

The chain is built from TRBV6-5 and TRBJ2-3; possible D gene TRBD1, 5 bases. From germline, CDR1 is MNHEY and CDR2 SVGAGI. V dropped 6 bases and J dropped 8 bases, with 12 bases sitting between them. This CDR3 contains 12 residues. CDR3 region: CASSRTSGTQYF. For the CDR3, the DNA is TGTGCCAGCAGCCGGACATCCGGTACGCAGTATTTT.

The chain is built from TRBV11-2 and TRBJ1-6; weak D call: TRBD1 (6 bases). The CDR3 has 16 residues. Germline lookup yields CDR1 SGHAT and CDR2 FQNNGV. V was trimmed by 1 base and J by 7 bases, leaving 14 bases between them. CDR3 bases: TGTGCCAGCAGCTTAGTGGGTCGCAGGGGAAATTCACCCCTCCACTTT. Its translation is CASSLVGRRGNSPLHF.

This clone was counted only a few times. This chain links TRBV9 with TRBJ2-2; 8 bases fit TRBD1. Germline CDR1 and CDR2: SGDLS and YYNGEE. Trimming removed 4 bases from V and 0 bases from J; junction bases left unmatched: 5. The CDR3 is 16 residues long. The CDR3 sequence: CASSPRDRTNTGELFF. The CDR3 DNA reads as TGTGCCAGCAGCCCCCGGGACAGGACGAACACCGGGGAGCTGTTTTTT. Using reference TRBV9 and TRBJ2-2 for the parts outside the CDR3, the full variable domain is DSGVTQTPKHLITATGQRVTLRCSPRSGDLSVYWYQQSLDQGLQFLIQYYNGEERAKGNILERFSAQQFPDLHSELNLSSLELGDSALYFCASSPRDRTNTGELFFGEGSRLTVL.

The rearrangement links TRBV4-3 to TRBJ1-2; 8 nucleotides align to TRBD1. The CDR3 runs to 15 residues. Germline CDR1 and CDR2: LGHNA and YSLEER. Losses at the gene ends were 0 bases for V and 4 bases for J; bases not matched to a gene: 4. The CDR3 region is CASSQDGRGPYGYTF. CDR3 bases: TGCGCCAGCAGCCAAGATGGCAGGGGGCCCTATGGCTACACCTTC.

V gene TRBV5-1 combines with J gene TRBJ1-1; 10 bases are a match to TRBD1. Trimming removed 4 bases from V and 8 bases from J; junction bases left unmatched: 8. The germline V gene has CDR1 SGHRS and CDR2 YFSETQ. This CDR3 spans 14 amino acids. In nucleotides, the CDR3 is TGCGCCAGCAGCATTAACCGGGACAGGGGAGAAGCTTTCTTT. It yields the protein CASSINRDRGEAFF. The whole variable domain, remainder taken from reference TRBV5-1 and TRBJ1-1, is KAGVTQTPRYLIKTRGQQVTLSCSPISGHRSVSWYQQTPGQGLQFLFEYFSETQRNKGNFPGRFSGRQFSNSRSEMNVSTLELGDSALYLCASSINRDRGEAFFGQGTRLTVV.

The chain uses TRBV6-1 and TRBJ1-5; D gene ambiguous. Germline V gene lookup returns CDR1 MNHNS and CDR2 SASEGT. V was cut by 1 base and J by 0 bases, with 4 bases left in between. The CDR3 is made up of 14 amino acids. The CDR3 loop reads CASSEVHSNQPQHF. The CDR3 DNA follows: TGTGCCAGCAGTGAAGTTCATAGCAATCAGCCCCAGCATTTT.